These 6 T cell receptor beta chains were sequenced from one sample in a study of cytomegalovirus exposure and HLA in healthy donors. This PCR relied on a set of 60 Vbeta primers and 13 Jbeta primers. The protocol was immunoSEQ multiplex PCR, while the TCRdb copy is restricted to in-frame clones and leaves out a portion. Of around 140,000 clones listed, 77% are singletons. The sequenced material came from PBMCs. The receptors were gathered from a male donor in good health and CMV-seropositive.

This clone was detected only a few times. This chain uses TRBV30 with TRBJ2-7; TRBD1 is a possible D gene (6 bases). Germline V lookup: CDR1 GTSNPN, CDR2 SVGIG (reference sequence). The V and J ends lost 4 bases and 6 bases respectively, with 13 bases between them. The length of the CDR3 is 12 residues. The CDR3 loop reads CAWTQGRAEQYF. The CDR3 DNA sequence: TGTGCCTGGACACAGGGAAGGGCCGAGCAGTACTTC.

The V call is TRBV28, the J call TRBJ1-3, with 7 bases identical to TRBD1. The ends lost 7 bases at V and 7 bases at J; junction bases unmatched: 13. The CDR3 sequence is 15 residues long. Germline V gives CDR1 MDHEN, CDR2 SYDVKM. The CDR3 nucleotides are TGTGCCAGCACTATAGGTGCAGGGGGGATTAACACCATATATTTT. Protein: CASTIGAGGINTIYF.

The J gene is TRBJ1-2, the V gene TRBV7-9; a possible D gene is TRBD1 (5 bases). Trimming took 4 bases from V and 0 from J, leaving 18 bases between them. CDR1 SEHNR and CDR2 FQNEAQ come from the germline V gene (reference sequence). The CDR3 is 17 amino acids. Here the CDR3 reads CASSSPRRDWTNYGYTF. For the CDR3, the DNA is TGTGCCAGCAGCTCGCCCCGGAGGGACTGGACTAACTATGGCTACACCTTC.

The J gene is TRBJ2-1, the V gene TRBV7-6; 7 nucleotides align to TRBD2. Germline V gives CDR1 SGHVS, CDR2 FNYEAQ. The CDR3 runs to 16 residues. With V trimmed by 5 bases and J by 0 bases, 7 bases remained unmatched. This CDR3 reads CASSHQAGSSYNEQFF. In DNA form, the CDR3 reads TGTGCCAGCAGCCATCAAGCGGGAAGCTCCTACAATGAGCAGTTCTTC.

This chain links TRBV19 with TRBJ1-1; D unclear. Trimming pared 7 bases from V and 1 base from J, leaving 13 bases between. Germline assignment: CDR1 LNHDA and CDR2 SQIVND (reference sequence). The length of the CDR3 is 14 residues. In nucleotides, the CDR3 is TGTGCCAGTACTAAGGACGGAGGGAACACTGAAGCTTTCTTT. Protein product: CASTKDGGNTEAFF. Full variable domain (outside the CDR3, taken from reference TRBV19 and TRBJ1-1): DGGITQSPKYLFRKEGQNVTLSCEQNLNHDAMYWYRQDPGQGLRLIYYSQIVNDFQKGDIAEGYSVSREKKESFPLTVTSAQKNPTAFYLCASTKDGGNTEAFFGQGTRLTVV.

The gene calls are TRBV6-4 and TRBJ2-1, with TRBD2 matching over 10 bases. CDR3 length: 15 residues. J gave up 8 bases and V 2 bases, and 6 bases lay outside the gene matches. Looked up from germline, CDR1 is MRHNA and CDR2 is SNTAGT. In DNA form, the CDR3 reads TGTGCCAGCAGTGACAAAGCGGGGGGGGAAGATGAGCAGTTCTTC. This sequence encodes CASSDKAGGEDEQFF.